A selection of T cell receptor beta chains follows, all from one sample in a study of T cells in Graves' hyperthyroidism and ophthalmopathy. In TCRdb, the multiplex PCR reads were re-called with MiXCR into one record per CDR3 protein. The table has around 300,000 distinct CDR3 sequences, 14% seen once. Material for sequencing was blood. All receptors come from a woman between 25 and 40 years old with Graves' hyperthyroidism. Both conserved end residues are part of each CDR3. The D gene is left open where the match is weak. The listing skips clone size in some rows; elsewhere it reads once, few, many or a size class.

j_call	v_call	d_call	clone_size	cdr3_aa	cdr3_nt
TRBJ2-2	TRBV14	-	-	CASSQTYTGELFF	TGTGCCAGCAGCCAAACTTACACCGGGGAGCTGTTTTTT
TRBJ2-3	TRBV19	-	-	CASSIDTDTDTQYF	TGTGCCAGTAGTATTGACACCGACACAGATACGCAGTATTTT
TRBJ1-1	TRBV30	-	few	CAWRGAANTEAFF	TGTGCCTGGAGAGGGGCAGCGAACACTGAAGCTTTCTTT
TRBJ2-3	TRBV5-1	-	-	CASSLDYTRTDTQYF	TGCGCCAGCAGCTTGGACTACACCCGGACAGATACGCAGTATTTT
TRBJ2-3	TRBV25-1	-	few	CASSDQADTQYF	TGTGCCAGCAGTGATCAGGCGGATACGCAGTATTTT
TRBJ2-3	TRBV20-1	TRBD2	-	CSARDLAGGYTDTQYF	TGCAGTGCTAGAGATCTAGCGGGGGGATACACAGATACGCAGTATTTT
TRBJ1-2	TRBV28	-	many	CASSLMASRAGGYTF	TGTGCCAGCAGCTTAATGGCCTCCCGTGCAGGCGGCTACACCTTC
TRBJ2-3	TRBV10-3	-	few	CAISESKTDTQYF	TGTGCCATCAGTGAGTCGAAGACAGATACGCAGTATTTT
TRBJ2-3	TRBV9	-	-	CASSSTGIQRGDTQYF	TGTGCCAGCAGCTCAACAGGGATACAAAGAGGAGATACGCAGTATTTT
TRBJ2-2	TRBV28	-	many	CASSALEGNTGELFF	TGTGCCAGCAGTGCGCTCGAGGGCAACACCGGGGAGCTGTTTTTT
TRBJ2-5	TRBV20-1	TRBD2	-	CSAREGLAGNRETQYF	TGCAGTGCTAGAGAGGGACTAGCGGGAAATCGGGAGACCCAGTACTTC
TRBJ2-5	TRBV28	TRBD1	many	CASSCRDRGDETQYF	TGTGCCAGCAGTTGCCGGGACAGGGGTGATGAGACCCAGTACTTC
TRBJ1-2	TRBV14	-	-	CASSQFFSGTYGYTF	TGTGCCAGCAGCCAATTCTTCTCGGGGACCTATGGCTACACCTTC
TRBJ2-6	TRBV29-1	-	few	CSAGDWGAGANVLTF	TGCAGCGCTGGGGATTGGGGCGCAGGGGCCAACGTCCTGACTTTC
TRBJ2-1	TRBV7-9	-	few	CASSLQPTYNEQFF	TGTGCCAGCAGCCTACAGCCAACCTACAATGAGCAGTTCTTC
TRBJ2-1	TRBV24-1	-	many	CATSAGSISYNEQFF	TGTGCCACCAGTGCCGGAAGCATCTCCTACAATGAGCAGTTCTTC
TRBJ2-5	TRBV3-1	TRBD2	-	CASSQVGGGAQETQYF	TGTGCCAGCAGCCAAGTCGGGGGGGGGGCGCAAGAGACCCAGTACTTC
TRBJ1-5	TRBV28	TRBD1	many	CASSSTGGEREPQHF	TGTGCCAGCAGTTCCACAGGGGGCGAAAGGGAGCCCCAGCATTTT
TRBJ2-7	TRBV7-2	-	many	CASSLETRTYEQYF	TGTGCCAGCAGCTTAGAGACCAGGACCTACGAGCAGTACTTC
TRBJ2-7	TRBV24-1	-	many	CATSDSGRPGEQYF	TGTGCCACCAGTGATTCGGGACGGCCGGGAGAGCAGTACTTC
TRBJ2-1	TRBV12-3/TRBV12-4	-	-	CASIDDGNEQFF	TGTGCCAGCATCGACGATGGCAATGAGCAGTTCTTC
TRBJ2-5	TRBV6-5	-	-	CASSYTLGQETQYF	TGTGCCAGCAGTTACACACTAGGGCAAGAGACCCAGTACTTC
TRBJ2-4	TRBV28	-	-	CASSRPVSKNIQYF	TGTGCCAGCAGTCGGCCCGTTTCCAAAAACATTCAGTACTTC
TRBJ1-5	TRBV19	TRBD1	-	CASIQGQGNQPQHF	TGTGCCAGTATCCAGGGACAGGGCAATCAGCCCCAGCATTTT
TRBJ2-1	TRBV27	-	-	CASSLNGRLSINEQFF	TGTGCCAGCAGTTTAAATGGCCGGCTATCTATCAATGAGCAGTTCTTC
TRBJ1-1	TRBV12-3/TRBV12-4	-	many	CASTRRGPNTEAFF	TGTGCCAGCACGAGACGCGGGCCTAACACTGAAGCTTTCTTT
TRBJ2-3	TRBV28	-	-	CASSLWRDTQYF	TGTGCCAGCAGTTTATGGAGGGATACGCAGTATTTT
TRBJ1-5	TRBV12-3/TRBV12-4	-	many	CASQEGDGQPQHF	TGTGCCAGTCAAGAGGGGGATGGGCAGCCCCAGCATTTT
TRBJ2-7	TRBV28	TRBD2	-	CASSHGVAGTSGIFSYEQYF	TGTGCCAGCAGCCACGGGGTGGCCGGGACTAGCGGGATCTTCTCCTACGAGCAGTACTTC
TRBJ1-3	TRBV5-4	TRBD1	-	CASSLGGQGFRPIYF	TGTGCCAGCAGCTTGGGGGGACAGGGTTTTCGTCCCATATATTTT
TRBJ1-2	TRBV20-1	-	-	CSARDGDTIHYGYTF	TGCAGTGCTAGAGACGGGGACACCATTCACTATGGCTACACCTTC
TRBJ1-6	TRBV7-9	-	few	CASSLPRGPLHF	TGTGCCAGCAGTTTGCCGAGGGGCCCCCTCCACTTT
TRBJ2-1	TRBV20-1	TRBD2	-	CSARASGGAQHNEQFF	TGCAGTGCTAGAGCTTCCGGGGGGGCCCAGCACAATGAGCAGTTCTTC
TRBJ1-2	TRBV10-3	-	-	CAIYAPTGSCGYTF	TGTGCCATCTACGCCCCCACGGGTTCGTGTGGCTACACCTTC
TRBJ2-1	TRBV6-2/TRBV6-3	TRBD2	many	CASSYPGGPREQFF	TGTGCCAGCAGTTACCCGGGAGGGCCAAGGGAGCAGTTCTTC
TRBJ1-2	TRBV12-3/TRBV12-4	-	many	CASSFRANYGYTF	TGTGCCAGCAGTTTTAGGGCGAACTATGGCTACACCTTC
TRBJ2-7	TRBV20-1	TRBD2	-	CSAGLAGGRDNEQYF	TGCAGTGCGGGACTAGCGGGAGGGCGGGATAACGAGCAGTACTTC
TRBJ2-2	TRBV27	TRBD1	many	CASAPGGRPGELFF	TGTGCCAGCGCCCCAGGGGGAAGGCCCGGGGAGCTGTTTTTT
TRBJ2-5	TRBV5-4	-	-	CASSYDRRYQETQYF	TGTGCCAGCAGCTACGACCGACGGTACCAAGAGACCCAGTACTTC
TRBJ1-2	TRBV7-9	-	-	CASSSGTPNYGYTF	TGTGCCAGCAGCTCCGGGACACCTAACTATGGCTACACCTTC
TRBJ2-1	TRBV20-1	TRBD1	many	CSARDGSRGLYNEQFF	TGCAGTGCTAGAGATGGAAGCAGGGGGCTGTACAATGAGCAGTTCTTC
TRBJ2-3	TRBV7-2	TRBD2	many	CASSLEVAGGPTDTQYF	TGTGCCAGCAGCTTAGAGGTAGCGGGAGGGCCCACAGATACGCAGTATTTT